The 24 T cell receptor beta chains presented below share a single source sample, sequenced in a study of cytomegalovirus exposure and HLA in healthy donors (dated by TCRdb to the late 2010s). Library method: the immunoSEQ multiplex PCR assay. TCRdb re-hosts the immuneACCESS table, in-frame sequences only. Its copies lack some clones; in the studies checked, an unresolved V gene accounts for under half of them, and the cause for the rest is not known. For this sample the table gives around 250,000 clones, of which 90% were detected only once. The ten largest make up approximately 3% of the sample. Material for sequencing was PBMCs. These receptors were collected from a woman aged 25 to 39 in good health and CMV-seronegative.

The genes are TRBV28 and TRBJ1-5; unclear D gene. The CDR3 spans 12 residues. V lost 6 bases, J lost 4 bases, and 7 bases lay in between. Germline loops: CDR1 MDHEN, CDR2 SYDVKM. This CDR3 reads CASRDWNQPQHF. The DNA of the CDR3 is TGTGCCAGCAGGGACTGGAATCAGCCCCAGCATTTT.

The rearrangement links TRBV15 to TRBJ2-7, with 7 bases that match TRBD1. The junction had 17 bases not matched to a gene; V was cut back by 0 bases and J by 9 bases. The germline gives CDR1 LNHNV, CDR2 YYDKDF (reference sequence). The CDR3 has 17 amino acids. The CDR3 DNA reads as TGTGCCACCAGCAGAGAAATCAGGCGACAGGGTCCAGGGGGGCAGTACTTC. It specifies CATSREIRRQGPGGQYF.

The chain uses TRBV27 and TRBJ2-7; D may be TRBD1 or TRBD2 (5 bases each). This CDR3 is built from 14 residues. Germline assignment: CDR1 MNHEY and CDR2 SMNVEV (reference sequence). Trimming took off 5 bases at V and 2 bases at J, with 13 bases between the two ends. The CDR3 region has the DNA TGTGCCAGCAGTCCGGGGACCGAAACCTACGAGCAGTACTTC. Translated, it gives CASSPGTETYEQYF.

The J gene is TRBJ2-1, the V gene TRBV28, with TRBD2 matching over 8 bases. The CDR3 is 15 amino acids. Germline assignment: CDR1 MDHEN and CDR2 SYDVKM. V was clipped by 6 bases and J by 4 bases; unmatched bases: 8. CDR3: CASSPGLVLYNEQFF. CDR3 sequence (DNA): TGTGCCAGCAGCCCGGGACTAGTCCTTTACAATGAGCAGTTCTTC.

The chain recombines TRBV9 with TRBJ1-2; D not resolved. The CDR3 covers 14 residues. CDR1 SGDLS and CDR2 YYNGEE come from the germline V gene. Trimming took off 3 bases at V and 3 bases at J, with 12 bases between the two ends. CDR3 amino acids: CASSEHWADYGYTF. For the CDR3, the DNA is TGTGCCAGCAGCGAACATTGGGCTGACTATGGCTACACCTTC.

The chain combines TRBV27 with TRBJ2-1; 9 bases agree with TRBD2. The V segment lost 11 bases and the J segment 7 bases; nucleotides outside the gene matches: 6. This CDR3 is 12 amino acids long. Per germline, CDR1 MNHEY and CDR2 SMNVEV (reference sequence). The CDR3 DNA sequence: TGTGCCGCGGGAGGGCCCGGAAATGAGCAGTTCTTC. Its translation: CAAGGPGNEQFF.

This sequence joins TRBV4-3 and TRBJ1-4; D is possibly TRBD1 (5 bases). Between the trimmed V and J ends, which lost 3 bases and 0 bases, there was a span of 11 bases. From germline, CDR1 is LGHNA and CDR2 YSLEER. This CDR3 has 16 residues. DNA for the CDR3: TGCGCCAGCAGCCAGTACCCGGGGGCAACTAATGAAAAACTGTTTTTT. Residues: CASSQYPGATNEKLFF.

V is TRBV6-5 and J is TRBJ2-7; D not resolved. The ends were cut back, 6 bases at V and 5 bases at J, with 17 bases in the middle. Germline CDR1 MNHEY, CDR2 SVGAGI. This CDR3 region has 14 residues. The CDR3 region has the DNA TGTGCCAGCAGAAGGGTCGGTCATTTTGACGAGCAGTACTTC. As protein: CASRRVGHFDEQYF.

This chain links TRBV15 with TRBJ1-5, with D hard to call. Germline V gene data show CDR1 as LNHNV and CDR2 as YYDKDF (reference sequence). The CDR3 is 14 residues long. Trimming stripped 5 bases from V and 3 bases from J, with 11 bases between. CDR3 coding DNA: TGTGCCACCAGCGCCCGACTGATCAATCAGCCCCAGCATTTT. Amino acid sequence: CATSARLINQPQHF. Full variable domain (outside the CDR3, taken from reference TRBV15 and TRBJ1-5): DAMVIQNPRYQVTQFGKPVTLSCSQTLNHNVMYWYQQKSSQAPKLLFHYYDKDFNNEADTPDNFQSRRPNTSFCFLDIRSPGLGDTAMYLCATSARLINQPQHFGDGTRLSIL.

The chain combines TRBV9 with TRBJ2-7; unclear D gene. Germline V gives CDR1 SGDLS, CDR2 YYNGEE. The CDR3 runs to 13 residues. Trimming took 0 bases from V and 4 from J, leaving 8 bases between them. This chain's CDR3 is CASSVGLGYEQYF. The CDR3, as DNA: TGTGCCAGCAGCGTAGGGTTGGGGTACGAGCAGTACTTC. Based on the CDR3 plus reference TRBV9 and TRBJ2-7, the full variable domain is DSGVTQTPKHLITATGQRVTLRCSPRSGDLSVYWYQQSLDQGLQFLIQYYNGEERAKGNILERFSAQQFPDLHSELNLSSLELGDSALYFCASSVGLGYEQYFGPGTRLTVT.

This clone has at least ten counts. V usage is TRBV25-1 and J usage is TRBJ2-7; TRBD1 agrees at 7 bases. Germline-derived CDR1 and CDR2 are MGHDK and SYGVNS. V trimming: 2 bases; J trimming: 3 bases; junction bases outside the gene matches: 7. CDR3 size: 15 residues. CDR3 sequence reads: CASSEDTRDSYEQYF. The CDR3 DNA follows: TGTGCCAGCAGTGAAGATACCAGGGACAGCTACGAGCAGTACTTC.

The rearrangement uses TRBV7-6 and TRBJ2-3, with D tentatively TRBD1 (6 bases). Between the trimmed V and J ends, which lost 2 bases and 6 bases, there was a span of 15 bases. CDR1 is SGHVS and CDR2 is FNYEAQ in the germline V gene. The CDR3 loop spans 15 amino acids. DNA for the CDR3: TGTGCCAGCAGCTTAAGAACGGCGAGGGGGGATACGCAGTATTTT. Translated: CASSLRTARGDTQYF.

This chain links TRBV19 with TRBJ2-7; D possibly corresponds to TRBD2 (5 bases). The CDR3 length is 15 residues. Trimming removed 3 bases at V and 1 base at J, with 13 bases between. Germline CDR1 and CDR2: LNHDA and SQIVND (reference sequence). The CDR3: CASSIGGLGSYEQYF. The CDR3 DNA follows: TGTGCCAGTAGTATCGGAGGCTTAGGATCCTACGAGCAGTACTTC.

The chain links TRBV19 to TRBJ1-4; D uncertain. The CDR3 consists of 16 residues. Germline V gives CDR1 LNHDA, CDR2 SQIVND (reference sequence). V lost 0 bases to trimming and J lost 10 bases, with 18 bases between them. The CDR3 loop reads CASSIDREVTTRKLFF. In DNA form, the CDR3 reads TGTGCCAGTAGTATAGATCGGGAGGTGACGACTCGAAAACTGTTTTTT.

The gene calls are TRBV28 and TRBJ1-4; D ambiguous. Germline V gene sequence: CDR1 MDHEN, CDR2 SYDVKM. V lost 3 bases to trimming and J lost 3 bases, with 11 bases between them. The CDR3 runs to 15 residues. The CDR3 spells CASSFLEGPNEKLFF. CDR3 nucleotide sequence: TGTGCCAGCAGTTTCCTCGAAGGCCCTAATGAAAAACTGTTTTTT.

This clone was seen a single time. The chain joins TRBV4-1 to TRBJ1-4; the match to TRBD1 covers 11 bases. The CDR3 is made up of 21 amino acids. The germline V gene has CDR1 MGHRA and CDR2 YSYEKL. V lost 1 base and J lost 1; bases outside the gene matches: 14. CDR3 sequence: CASSQVLGFGTGGRTNEKLFF. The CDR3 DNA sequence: TGCGCCAGCAGCCAAGTACTGGGTTTTGGGACAGGGGGGAGAACTAATGAAAAACTGTTTTTT.

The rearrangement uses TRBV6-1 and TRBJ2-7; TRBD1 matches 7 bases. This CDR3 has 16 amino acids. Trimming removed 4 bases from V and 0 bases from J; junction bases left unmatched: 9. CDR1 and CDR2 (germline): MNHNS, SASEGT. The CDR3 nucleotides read TGTGCCAGCAGTGGCCCCTTGTGGGACAGCTCCTACGAGCAGTACTTC. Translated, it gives CASSGPLWDSSYEQYF.

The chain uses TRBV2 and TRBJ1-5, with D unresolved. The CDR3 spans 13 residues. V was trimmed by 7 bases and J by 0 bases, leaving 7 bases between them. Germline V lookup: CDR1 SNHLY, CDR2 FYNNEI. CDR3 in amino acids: CASTQNSNQPQHF. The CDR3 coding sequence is TGTGCCAGCACTCAGAATAGCAATCAGCCCCAGCATTTT. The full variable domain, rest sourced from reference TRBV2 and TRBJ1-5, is EPEVTQTPSHQVTQMGQEVILRCVPISNHLYFYWYRQILGQKVEFLVSFYNNEISEKSEIFDDQFSVERPDGSNFTLKIRSTKLEDSAMYFCASTQNSNQPQHFGDGTRLSIL.

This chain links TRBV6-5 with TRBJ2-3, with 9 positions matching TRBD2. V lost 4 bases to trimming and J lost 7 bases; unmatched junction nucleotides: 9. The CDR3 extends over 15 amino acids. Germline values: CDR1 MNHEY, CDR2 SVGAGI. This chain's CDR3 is CASSSFAGGQYTQYF. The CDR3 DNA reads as TGTGCCAGCAGTTCTTTCGCGGGAGGGCAATATACGCAGTATTTT.

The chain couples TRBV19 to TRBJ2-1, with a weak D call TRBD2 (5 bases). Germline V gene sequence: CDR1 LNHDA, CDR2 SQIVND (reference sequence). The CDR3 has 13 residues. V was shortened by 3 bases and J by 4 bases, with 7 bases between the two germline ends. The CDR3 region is CASSMGAYNEQFF. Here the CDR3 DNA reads TGTGCCAGTAGTATGGGAGCTTACAATGAGCAGTTCTTC.

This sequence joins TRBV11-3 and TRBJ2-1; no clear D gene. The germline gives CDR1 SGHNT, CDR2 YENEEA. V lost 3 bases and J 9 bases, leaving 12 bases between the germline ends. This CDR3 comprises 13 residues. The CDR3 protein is CASSLSRIGEQFF. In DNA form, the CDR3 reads TGTGCCAGCAGCTTGTCCCGAATCGGTGAGCAGTTCTTC.

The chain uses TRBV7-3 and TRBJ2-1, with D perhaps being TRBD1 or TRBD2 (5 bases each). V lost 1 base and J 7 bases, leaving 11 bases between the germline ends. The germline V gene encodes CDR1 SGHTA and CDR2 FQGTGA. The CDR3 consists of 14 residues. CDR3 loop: CASSLKGPGNEQFF. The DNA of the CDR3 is TGTGCCAGCAGCTTAAAGGGGCCGGGAAATGAGCAGTTCTTC.

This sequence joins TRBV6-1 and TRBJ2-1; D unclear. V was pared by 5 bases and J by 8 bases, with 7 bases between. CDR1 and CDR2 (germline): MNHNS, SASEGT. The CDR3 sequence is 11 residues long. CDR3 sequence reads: CASSPLDEQFF. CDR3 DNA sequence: TGTGCCAGCAGTCCTCTGGATGAGCAGTTCTTC.

The DNA of the CDR3 is TGTGCCAGCACCCCTGATACCGGGGAGCTGTTTTTT. Its protein is CASTPDTGELFF. The rearrangement joins TRBV6-6 to TRBJ2-2, with unresolved D. Germline CDR1 and CDR2: MNHNY and SVGAGI (reference sequence). V lost 7 bases and J lost 5, with 8 bases in between. This CDR3 is 12 amino acids long.